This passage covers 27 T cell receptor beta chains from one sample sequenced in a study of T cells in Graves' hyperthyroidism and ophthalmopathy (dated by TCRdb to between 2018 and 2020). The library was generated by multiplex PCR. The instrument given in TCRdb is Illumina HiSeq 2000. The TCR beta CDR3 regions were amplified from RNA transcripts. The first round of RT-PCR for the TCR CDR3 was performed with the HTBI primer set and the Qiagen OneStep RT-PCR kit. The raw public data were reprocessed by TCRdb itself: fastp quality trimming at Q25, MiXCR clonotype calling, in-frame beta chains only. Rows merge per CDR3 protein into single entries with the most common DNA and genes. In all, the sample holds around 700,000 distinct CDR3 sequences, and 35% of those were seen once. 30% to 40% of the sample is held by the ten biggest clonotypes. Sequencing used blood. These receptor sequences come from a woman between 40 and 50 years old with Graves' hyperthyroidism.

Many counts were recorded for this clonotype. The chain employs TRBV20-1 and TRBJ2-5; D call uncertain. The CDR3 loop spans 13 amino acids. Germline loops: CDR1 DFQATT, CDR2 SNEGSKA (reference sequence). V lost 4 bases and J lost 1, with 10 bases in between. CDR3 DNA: TGCAGTGCTACCCCTCTGGGCCAAGAGACCCAGTACTTC. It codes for CSATPLGQETQYF.

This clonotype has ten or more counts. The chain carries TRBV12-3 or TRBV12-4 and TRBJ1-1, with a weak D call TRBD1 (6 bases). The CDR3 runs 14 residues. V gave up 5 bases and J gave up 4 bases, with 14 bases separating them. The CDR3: CASSPGHPFTEAFF. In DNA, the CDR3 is TGTGCCAGCAGTCCGGGACATCCCTTCACTGAAGCTTTCTTT.

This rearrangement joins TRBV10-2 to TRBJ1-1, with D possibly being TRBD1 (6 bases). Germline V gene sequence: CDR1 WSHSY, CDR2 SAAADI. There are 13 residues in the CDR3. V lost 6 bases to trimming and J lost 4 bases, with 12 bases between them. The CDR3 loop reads CASRTYRATEAFF. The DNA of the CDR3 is TGCGCCAGCAGGACCTACAGGGCCACTGAAGCTTTCTTT.

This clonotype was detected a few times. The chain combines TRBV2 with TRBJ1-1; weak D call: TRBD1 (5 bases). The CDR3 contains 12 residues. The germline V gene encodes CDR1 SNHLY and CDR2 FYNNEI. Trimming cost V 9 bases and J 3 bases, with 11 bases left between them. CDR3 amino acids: CARGPHDTEAFF. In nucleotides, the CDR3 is TGTGCCAGGGGACCCCATGACACTGAAGCTTTCTTT.

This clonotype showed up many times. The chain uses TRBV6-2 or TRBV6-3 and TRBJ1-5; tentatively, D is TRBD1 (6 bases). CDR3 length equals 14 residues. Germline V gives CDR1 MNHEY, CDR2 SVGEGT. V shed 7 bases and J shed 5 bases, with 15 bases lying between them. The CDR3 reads CASNGGRSHQPQHF. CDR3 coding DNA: TGTGCCAGCAATGGGGGCAGGAGTCATCAGCCCCAGCATTTT.

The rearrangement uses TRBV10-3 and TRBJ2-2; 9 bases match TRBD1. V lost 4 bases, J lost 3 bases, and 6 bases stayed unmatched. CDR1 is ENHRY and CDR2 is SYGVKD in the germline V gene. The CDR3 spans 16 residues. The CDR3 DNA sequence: TGTGCCATCAGTGCTAACCGGGACAGGGACACCGGGGAGCTGTTTTTT. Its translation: CAISANRDRDTGELFF.

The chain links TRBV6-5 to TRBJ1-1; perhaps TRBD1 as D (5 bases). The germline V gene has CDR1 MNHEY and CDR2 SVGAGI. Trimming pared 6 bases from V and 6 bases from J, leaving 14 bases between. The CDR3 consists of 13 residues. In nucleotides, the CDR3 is TGTGCCAGCAGCCAACAGGAAGGAGCTGAAGCTTTCTTT. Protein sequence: CASSQQEGAEAFF.

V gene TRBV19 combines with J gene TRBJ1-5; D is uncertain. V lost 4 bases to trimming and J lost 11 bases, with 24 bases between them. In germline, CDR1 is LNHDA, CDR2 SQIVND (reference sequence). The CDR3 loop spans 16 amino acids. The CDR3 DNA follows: TGTGCCAGTAGTAACGACAAAGGAGTCGGTAGGGAGACCCAGCATTTT. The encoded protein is CASSNDKGVGRETQHF.

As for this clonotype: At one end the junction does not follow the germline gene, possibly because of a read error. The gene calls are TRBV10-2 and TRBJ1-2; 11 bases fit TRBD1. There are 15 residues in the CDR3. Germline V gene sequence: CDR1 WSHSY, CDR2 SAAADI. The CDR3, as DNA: TGTGCCAGCAGTGGCGGGACAGGGGGGGAGCGCGGCTACACCTTC. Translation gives CASSGGTGGERGYTF.

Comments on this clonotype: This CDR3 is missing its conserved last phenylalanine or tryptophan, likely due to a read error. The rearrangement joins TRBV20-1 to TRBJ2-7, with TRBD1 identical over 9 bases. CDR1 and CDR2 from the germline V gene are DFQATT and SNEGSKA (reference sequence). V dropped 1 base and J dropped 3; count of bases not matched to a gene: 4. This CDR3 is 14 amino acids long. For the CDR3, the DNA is TGCAGTGCTAGAGTTCCGGGACAGGGCTACGAGCAGTACCTC. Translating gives CSARVPGQGYEQYL.

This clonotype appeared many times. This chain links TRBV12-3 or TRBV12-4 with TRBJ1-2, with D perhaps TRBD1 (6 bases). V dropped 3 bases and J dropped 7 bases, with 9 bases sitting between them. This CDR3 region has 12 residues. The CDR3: CASSLRGSGYTF. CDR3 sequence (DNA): TGTGCCAGCAGTTTGAGGGGGAGTGGCTACACCTTC.

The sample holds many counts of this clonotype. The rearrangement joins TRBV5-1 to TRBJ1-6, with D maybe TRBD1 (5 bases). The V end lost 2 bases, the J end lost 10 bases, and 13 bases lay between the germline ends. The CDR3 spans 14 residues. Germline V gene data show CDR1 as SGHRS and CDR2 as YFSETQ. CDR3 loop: CASSFSRAASPLHF. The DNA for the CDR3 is TGCGCCAGCAGCTTCTCCAGGGCGGCGTCACCCCTCCACTTT.

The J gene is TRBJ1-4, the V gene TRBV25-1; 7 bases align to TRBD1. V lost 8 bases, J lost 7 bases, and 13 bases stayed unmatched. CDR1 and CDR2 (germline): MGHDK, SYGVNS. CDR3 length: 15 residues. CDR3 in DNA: TGTGCCAGCTCACCTACTGGGACAGAGAGTGAAAAACTGTTTTTT. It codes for CASSPTGTESEKLFF.

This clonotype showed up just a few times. As DNA, the CDR3 is TGTGCCAGCAGCTTAGCCAGTGAATACTACGAGCAGTACTTC. It is translated as CASSLASEYYEQYF. The genes are TRBV7-9 and TRBJ2-7; D is unresolved. V lost 0 bases and J 3 bases, leaving 9 bases between the germline ends. The CDR3 is 14 amino acids. Looked up from germline, CDR1 is SEHNR and CDR2 is FQNEAQ (reference sequence).

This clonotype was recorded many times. The DNA for the CDR3 is TGCAGTGCCTCGACGGACTCTGGGGCCAACGTCCTGACTTTC. The encoded protein is CSASTDSGANVLTF. The V call is TRBV20-1, the J call TRBJ2-6; unclear D gene. Germline assignment: CDR1 DFQATT and CDR2 SNEGSKA (reference sequence). The CDR3 sequence is 14 residues long. V dropped 6 bases and J dropped 0 bases, with 9 bases sitting between them.

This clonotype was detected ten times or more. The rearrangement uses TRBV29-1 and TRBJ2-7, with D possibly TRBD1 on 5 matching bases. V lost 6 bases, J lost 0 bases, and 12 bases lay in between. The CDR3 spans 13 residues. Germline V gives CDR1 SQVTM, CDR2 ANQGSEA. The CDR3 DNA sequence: TGCAGCGTCACAGGACCGTTCTCCTACGAGCAGTACTTC. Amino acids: CSVTGPFSYEQYF.

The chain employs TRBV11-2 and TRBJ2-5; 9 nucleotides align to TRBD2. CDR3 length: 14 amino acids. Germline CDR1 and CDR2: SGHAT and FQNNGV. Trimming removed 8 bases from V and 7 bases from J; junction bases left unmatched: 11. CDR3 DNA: TGTGCCAGCCTCCGCATTGCGGGAGGGAGGACCCAGTACTTC. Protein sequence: CASLRIAGGRTQYF.

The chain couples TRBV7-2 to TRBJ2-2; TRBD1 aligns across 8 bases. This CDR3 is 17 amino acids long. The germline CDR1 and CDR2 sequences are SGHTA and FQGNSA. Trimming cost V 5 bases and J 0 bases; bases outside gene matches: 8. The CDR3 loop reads CASSKTQGATNTGELFF. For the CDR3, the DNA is TGTGCCAGCAGCAAGACCCAGGGGGCAACGAACACCGGGGAGCTGTTTTTT.

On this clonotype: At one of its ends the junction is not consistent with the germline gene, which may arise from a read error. CDR3 sequence reads: CASSLTGNTGQLNTEAFF. The CDR3 nucleotides are TGCGCCAGCAGCCTGACAGGGAACACCGGACAGTTGAACACTGAAGCTTTCTTT. The chain uses TRBV5-5 and TRBJ1-1, with TRBD1 matching over 7 bases. The germline gives CDR1 SGHKS, CDR2 YYEKEE (reference sequence). This CDR3 has 18 amino acids.

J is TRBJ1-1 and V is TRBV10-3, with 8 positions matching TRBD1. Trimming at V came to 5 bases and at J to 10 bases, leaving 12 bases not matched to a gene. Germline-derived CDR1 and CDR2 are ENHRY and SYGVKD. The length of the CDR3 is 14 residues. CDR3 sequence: CAISRGQDFKRAFF. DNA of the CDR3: TGTGCCATCAGTCGGGGACAGGACTTCAAAAGAGCTTTCTTT.

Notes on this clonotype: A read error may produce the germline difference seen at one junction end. CDR3 amino acids: CASSRSYTKRNTEAFF. As DNA, the CDR3 is TGTGCCAGCAGCCGCAGTTACACCAAACGAAACACTGAAGCTTTCTTT. This chain uses TRBV10-2 with TRBJ1-1, with unresolved D. CDR1 is WSHSY and CDR2 is SAAADI in the germline V gene. The CDR3 length is 16 residues.

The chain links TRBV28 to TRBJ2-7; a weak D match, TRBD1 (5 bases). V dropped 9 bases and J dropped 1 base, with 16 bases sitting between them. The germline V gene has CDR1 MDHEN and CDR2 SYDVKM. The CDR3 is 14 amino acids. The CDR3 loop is CASWGRASSYEQYF. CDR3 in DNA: TGTGCCAGTTGGGGCAGGGCCTCGTCCTACGAGCAGTACTTC.

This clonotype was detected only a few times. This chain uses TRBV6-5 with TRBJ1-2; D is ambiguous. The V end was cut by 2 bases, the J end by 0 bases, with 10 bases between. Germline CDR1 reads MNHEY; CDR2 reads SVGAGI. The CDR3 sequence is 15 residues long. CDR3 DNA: TGTGCCAGCAGTTACCGGGCCAACTCTAACTATGGCTACACCTTC. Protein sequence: CASSYRANSNYGYTF.

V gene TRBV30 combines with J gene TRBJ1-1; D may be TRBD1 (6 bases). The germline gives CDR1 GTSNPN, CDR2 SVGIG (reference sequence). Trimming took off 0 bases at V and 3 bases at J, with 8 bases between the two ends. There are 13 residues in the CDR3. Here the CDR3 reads CAWSVKGDTEAFF. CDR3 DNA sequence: TGTGCCTGGAGTGTAAAGGGGGACACTGAAGCTTTCTTT. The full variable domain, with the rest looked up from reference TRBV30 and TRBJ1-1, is SQTIHQWPATLVQPVGSPLSLECTVEGTSNPNLYWYRQAAGRGLQLLFYSVGIGQISSEVPQNLSASRPQDRQFILSSKKLLLSDSGFYLCAWSVKGDTEAFFGQGTRLTVV.

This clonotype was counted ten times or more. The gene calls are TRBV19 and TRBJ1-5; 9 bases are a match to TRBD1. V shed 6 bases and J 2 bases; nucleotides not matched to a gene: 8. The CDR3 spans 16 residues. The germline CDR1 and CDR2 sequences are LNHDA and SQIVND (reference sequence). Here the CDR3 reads CASRDPGQGGNQPQHF. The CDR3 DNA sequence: TGTGCCAGTAGGGACCCGGGACAGGGAGGCAATCAGCCCCAGCATTTT.

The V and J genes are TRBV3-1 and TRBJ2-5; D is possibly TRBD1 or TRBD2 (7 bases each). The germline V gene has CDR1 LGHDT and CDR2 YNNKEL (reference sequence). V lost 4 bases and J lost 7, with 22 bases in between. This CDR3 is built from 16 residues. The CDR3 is CASSLRQGGLIGTQYF. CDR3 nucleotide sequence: TGTGCCAGCAGCCTAAGGCAGGGGGGGTTGATTGGGACCCAGTACTTC.

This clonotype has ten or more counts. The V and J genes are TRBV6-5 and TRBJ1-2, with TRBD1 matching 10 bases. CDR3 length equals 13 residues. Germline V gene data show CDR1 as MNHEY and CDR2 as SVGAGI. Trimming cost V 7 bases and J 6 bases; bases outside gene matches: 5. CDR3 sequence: CASKTGTGDGYTF. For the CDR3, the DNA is TGTGCCAGCAAGACCGGGACAGGGGATGGCTACACCTTC.